The 28 T cell receptor beta chains below come from one sample, sequenced in a study of tumor-infiltrating lymphocytes in primary liver carcinoma. The template, 450 to 650 ng total RNA, yielded TCR beta cDNA made with a constant-region primer. Sequencing libraries for TCR beta derived from three nested multiplex PCR rounds that used slightly modified ARM-PCR. Researchers ran the first two PCR rounds for roughly 10 cycles each with TRBV1-TRBV30 forward primers and a C-beta reverse primer. Each CDR3 protein gets one entry after TCRdb re-called the multiplex PCR reads with MiXCR. Here the sample spans 80,000 to 100,000 distinct CDR3 sequences, 55% to 75% being singletons. Extraction of RNA together with DNA used roughly 19-32 mg of unsorted bulk tissue. What was sequenced was tumor-adjacent normal liver tissue. The receptors were gathered from a man aged 35-49 years with primary liver carcinoma and hepatitis B virus infection.

The chain is built from TRBV11-2 and TRBJ2-7, with 8 bases identical to TRBD2. V lost 5 bases, J lost 6 bases, and 12 bases stayed unmatched. Per germline, CDR1 SGHAT and CDR2 FQNNGV. The CDR3 is 15 amino acids. CDR3 residues: CASSMVLAGSLEQYF. Written as DNA, the CDR3 is TGTGCCAGCAGCATGGTTTTAGCGGGGTCCCTCGAGCAGTACTTC.

As concerns this clonotype: The junction does not match germline at one end; this may be a read error. The CDR3 loop is CSARTGGAKVVTGELSF. The DNA of the CDR3 is TGCAGCGCTAGGACAGGGGGCGCAAAAGTGGTGACCGGGGAGCTGTCTTTT. The rearrangement uses TRBV29-1 and TRBJ2-2; the match to TRBD1 covers 11 bases. There are 17 residues in the CDR3. Germline V gene sequence: CDR1 SQVTM, CDR2 ANQGSEA.

Remarks on this clonotype: Possible read error: a much larger clone is one base away. The gene calls are TRBV30 and TRBJ2-1; 9 positions match TRBD2. The CDR3 runs 15 residues. Germline CDR1 GTSNPN, CDR2 SVGIG (reference sequence). This CDR3 is CGWRTPRLADNEQFF. In DNA form, the CDR3 reads TGTGGCTGGAGGACGCCGAGACTAGCGGACAATGAGCAGTTCTTC.

In regard to this clonotype: Here the CDR3 omits its conserved ending phenylalanine or tryptophan, so a read error is the likely source. The DNA is left out, because the CDR3 cannot be placed on it with certainty; the CDR3 is given as TCRdb lists it. The V gene is TRBV11-2, the J gene TRBJ1-6; the table assigns TRBD1, which was not confirmed against the DNA. Germline V lookup: CDR1 SGHAT, CDR2 FQNNGV. A total of 12 residues make up the CDR3, ends included. The CDR3 protein is CASSRSTGSLRS.

As regards this clonotype: At one end, the junction sequence differs from germline, possibly due to a read error. The chain is built from TRBV7-9 and TRBJ2-1; D is undetermined. The V gene's germline CDR1 is SEHNR and CDR2 FQNEAQ (reference sequence). The CDR3 loop spans 15 amino acids. The CDR3 coding sequence is TGTGCCAGCAACTCGGAGTTGATTGGCTACAATGAGGAGTTCTTC. This codes for CASNSELIGYNEEFF.

This chain links TRBV6-4 with TRBJ2-7; 12 bases are a match to TRBD2. The germline CDR1 and CDR2 sequences are MRHNA and SNTAGT. This CDR3 is built from 14 residues. Losses at the gene ends were 0 bases for V and 6 bases for J; bases not matched to a gene: 0. In DNA, the CDR3 is TGTGCCAGCAGTGACTCGACTAGCGGGAGCGAGCAGTACTTC. Residues: CASSDSTSGSEQYF.

This clonotype has a handful of counts. V gene TRBV24-1 combines with J gene TRBJ2-1, with 10 bases aligning to TRBD2. The V and J ends lost 2 bases and 9 bases, in that order; junction bases with no gene match: 9. In germline, CDR1 is KGHDR, CDR2 SFDVKD. The length of the CDR3 is 16 residues. The CDR3 nucleotides are TGTGCCACCAGTGATTCCCTAGCGGGAGTAAGAACTGAGCAGTTCTTC. The encoded protein is CATSDSLAGVRTEQFF.

Regarding this clonotype: A much larger clone lies a single base off, so this may be a read error. The rearrangement uses TRBV6-6 and TRBJ2-3, with D possibly TRBD2 on 6 matching bases. This CDR3 has 14 residues. From germline, CDR1 is MNHNY and CDR2 SVGAGI (reference sequence). Trimming took off 8 bases at V and 4 bases at J, with 16 bases between the two ends. The CDR3 nucleotides read TGTGCCAGCGATAACGGGGGAGGCGCAGATACGCAGTATTTT. The encoded protein is CASDNGGGADTQYF.

Remarks on this clonotype: A much larger clone is a single base away; this may be a read error. The V and J genes are TRBV5-4 and TRBJ1-3; TRBD1 is a possible D gene (5 bases). This CDR3 has 15 amino acids. V gave up 4 bases and J gave up 8 bases, with 19 bases separating them. CDR1 and CDR2 (germline): SGHNT, YYREEE (reference sequence). The CDR3 spells CASSQTAGSGDTIYF. CDR3 bases: TGTGCCAGCAGCCAGACGGCAGGGAGCGGAGACACCATATATTTT.

CDR3: CASSLGVDGYTF. The CDR3 DNA reads TGTGCCAGCAGTTTAGGGGTGGATGGCTACACCTTC. The chain is built from TRBV28 and TRBJ1-2; D ambiguous. This CDR3 contains 12 residues. With 2 bases removed from V and 6 bases from J, the gap between germline ends came to 7 bases. From germline, CDR1 is MDHEN and CDR2 SYDVKM.

The rearrangement joins TRBV11-2 to TRBJ2-7, with D unclear. V was clipped by 5 bases and J by 3 bases, with 11 bases between them. The CDR3 length is 13 residues. Germline-derived CDR1 and CDR2 are SGHAT and FQNNGV. For the CDR3, the DNA is TGTGCCAGCAGCCCGATTAGCATCTACGAGCAGTACTTC. It is translated as CASSPISIYEQYF.

Worth noting for this clonotype: Because it lacks the conserved phenylalanine or tryptophan at the end, this CDR3 is likely a read error. This chain joins TRBV11-2 and TRBJ2-7; 9 bases align to TRBD1. There are 15 residues in the CDR3. CDR1 and CDR2 (germline): SGHAT, FQNNGV. The CDR3 DNA is TGTGCCGGCAGCTCTACAGGGGGCCGGGGGTACGAGCAGTACTCC. It is translated as CAGSSTGGRGYEQYS.

As regards this clonotype: The germline gene is not matched at one end of the junction; a read error may be the cause. The chain is built from TRBV11-2 and TRBJ2-1; the D gene is possibly TRBD1 (6 bases). This CDR3 is 16 amino acids long. CDR1 and CDR2 from the germline V gene are SGHAT and FQNNGV. The CDR3 DNA is TGTACCAGCAGCTTACCGATCGGGACAATAAAAAATGAGCAGTTCTTC. Its protein is CTSSLPIGTIKNEQFF.

The V and J genes are TRBV29-1 and TRBJ1-1; 11 nucleotides line up with TRBD1. The V and J ends lost 3 bases and 6 bases, in that order; junction bases with no gene match: 3. This CDR3 is 13 amino acids long. CDR1 is SQVTM and CDR2 is ANQGSEA in the germline V gene. The CDR3 loop reads CSVDRTGGSEAFF. CDR3 coding DNA: TGCAGCGTTGACCGGACAGGGGGCTCTGAAGCTTTCTTT.

Notes on this clonotype: At one boundary the junction diverges from the germline segment, which might be a read error. The CDR3 sequence is CASSQEASGFYEQYF. In nucleotides, the CDR3 is TGCGCCAGCAGCCAAGAGGCTAGCGGATTCTACGAGCAATACTTC. This chain links TRBV4-1 with TRBJ2-7; TRBD2 matches 7 bases. The CDR3 length is 15 residues. Germline V gives CDR1 MGHRA, CDR2 YSYEKL.

The chain uses TRBV29-1 and TRBJ2-3, with 7 bases identical to TRBD1. The J call may not be correct, given that the DNA end is closer to TRBJ2-2. This CDR3 is 15 amino acids long. CDR1 and CDR2 (germline): SQVTM, ANQGSEA. The CDR3: CSVVLRGISTDTLFF. CDR3 bases: TGCAGCGTTGTTCTCAGGGGGATCAGCACAGATACGCTGTTTTTT.

As concerns this clonotype: A much larger clone differs from this one at a single base, so this may be a read error. The V and J genes are TRBV12-3 or TRBV12-4 and TRBJ2-1, with 8 nucleotides matching TRBD2. The CDR3 spans 15 residues. V dropped 5 bases and J dropped 4; count of bases not matched to a gene: 7. CDR3 residues: CASSPETGGYNEQFF. Written as DNA, the CDR3 is TGTGCCAGCAGTCCCGAGACGGGAGGGTACAATGAGCAGTTCTTC.

As to this clonotype: A read error is likely, as this CDR3 ends without the conserved phenylalanine or tryptophan. The chain links TRBV6-1 to TRBJ2-3; 10 nucleotides line up with TRBD1. The length of the CDR3 is 15 residues. CDR1 and CDR2 from the germline V gene are MNHNS and SASEGT. The chain's CDR3 is CASSQSTGGTDMQYC. The CDR3 coding sequence is TGTGCCAGCAGTCAATCGACAGGGGGCACAGATATGCAGTATTGT.

The table lists this clonotype with a count of one. Germline is not matched at one junction end, which may reflect a read error. J is TRBJ1-1 and V is TRBV5-5; D call uncertain. CDR1 is SGHKS, CDR2 YYEKEE, per germline (reference sequence). CDR3 length: 14 residues. The CDR3 bases are TGTGTCAGCAGTCCTACGGGGTCTTCCCCTGAAGCCTTCTTT. This translates into CVSSPTGSSPEAFF.

In regard to this clonotype: One junction end disagrees with the germline gene, perhaps due to a read error. The chain uses TRBV5-4 and TRBJ2-2; 8 bases agree with TRBD1. This CDR3 comprises 15 residues. From germline, CDR1 is SGHNT and CDR2 YYREEE (reference sequence). CDR3 loop: CASSLGQGNTEELSF. CDR3 in DNA: TGTGCCAGCAGCTTGGGACAGGGGAACACCGAGGAGCTGTCTTTT. Based on the CDR3 plus reference TRBV5-4 and TRBJ2-2, the full variable domain is ETGVTQSPTHLIKTRGQQVTLRCSSQSGHNTVSWYQQALGQGPQFIFQYYREEENGRGNFPPRFSGLQFPNYSSELNVNALELDDSALYLCASSLGQGNTEELSFGEGSRLTVL.

The chain has TRBV2 and TRBJ1-5, with TRBD1 matching over 7 bases. The CDR3 spans 14 residues. The trim removed 5 bases at V and 3 bases at J, leaving 4 bases unmatched. Germline CDR1 and CDR2: SNHLY and FYNNEI. DNA of the CDR3: TGTGCCAGCAGTCTGACAGGGAACAATCAGCCCCAGCATTTT. Residues: CASSLTGNNQPQHF.

The rearrangement joins TRBV6-1 to TRBJ2-7; D is ambiguous. The germline V gene encodes CDR1 MNHNS and CDR2 SASEGT. This CDR3 has 15 amino acids. Trimming took off 5 bases at V and 1 base at J, with 15 bases between the two ends. CDR3 sequence reads: CASSCVELGSYEQYF. The CDR3 bases are TGTGCCAGCAGTTGCGTAGAATTGGGGTCCTACGAGCAGTACTTC.

As regards this clonotype: This may be a read error: a much more frequent sequence differs by one nucleotide. This sequence joins TRBV12-3 or TRBV12-4 and TRBJ2-6; no definite D call. The CDR3 sequence is 15 residues long. The ends were cut back, 3 bases at V and 2 bases at J, with 8 bases in the middle. The CDR3 DNA follows: TGTGCCAGCAGTTTCAGGAGAGCTGGGGCCAACGTCCTGACTTTC. Translated, it gives CASSFRRAGANVLTF.

Concerning this clonotype: The CDR3 does not end in the conserved phenylalanine or tryptophan, so this is likely a read error. The DNA is left out, because the CDR3 cannot be placed on it with certainty; the CDR3 is given as TCRdb lists it. The rearrangement uses TRBV29-1 and TRBJ2-2; TRBD2, the D gene given by the table, was not confirmed from the DNA. The germline CDR1 and CDR2 sequences are SQVTM and ANQGSEA. With termini counted, the CDR3 has 15 amino acids. The CDR3 protein is CSVEGLAEATGELFS.

This clonotype was seen only once. One end of the junction varies from germline; a read error may be responsible. The V call is TRBV10-3, the J call TRBJ1-1, with TRBD1 matching over 8 bases. This CDR3 has 14 amino acids. Germline lookup yields CDR1 ENHRY and CDR2 SYGVKD. DNA of the CDR3: TGTGCCATCAGTGGGGACAGGAGGAACACTGAAGCATTCTTT. Translated, it gives CAISGDRRNTEAFF.

Turning to this clonotype: Since the CDR3 does not end with the conserved phenylalanine or tryptophan, this likely comes from a read error. CDR3 DNA: TGTGCCAACAGCGGAGGGGACGGAATGAACACTGAAGCTTTCTCT. Protein sequence: CANSGGDGMNTEAFS. The rearrangement joins TRBV5-6 to TRBJ1-1; possible D gene TRBD1, 5 bases. The CDR3 covers 15 residues. Germline V lookup: CDR1 SGHDT, CDR2 YYEEEE.

Worth noting for this clonotype: A junction end diverges from the germline sequence, so it may reflect a read error. The chain has TRBV5-4 and TRBJ1-1; D is ambiguous. Per germline, CDR1 SGHNT and CDR2 YYREEE (reference sequence). The CDR3 sequence is 15 residues long. This chain's CDR3 is CASSLERTMNSEAFF. The DNA of the CDR3 is TGTGCCAGCAGCTTGGAACGAACCATGAACAGTGAAGCTTTCTTT.

This clonotype was picked up one time. The conserved phenylalanine or tryptophan normally closing the CDR3 is absent here, so this likely arose from a read error. This sequence joins TRBV12-3 or TRBV12-4 and TRBJ2-7; no clear D. The V and J ends lost 6 bases and 2 bases respectively, with 14 bases between them. This CDR3 comprises 14 residues. For the CDR3, the DNA is TGTGCCAGCAGCCCCCGGAACAGAACCTACGAGCAGTACCTC. Residues: CASSPRNRTYEQYL.